This is a list of T cell receptor beta chains from one sample in a study of CD8 T cells in ankylosing spondylitis. TCRdb itself ran the 5' RACE reads through MiXCR, one entry per CDR3 protein. This table holds roughly 90,000 distinct CDR3 sequences, about 8.1% found once. The sequenced material came from blood, either unsorted or a sorted T cell fraction (not recorded which). The receptors here all came from a male donor with ankylosing spondylitis. Each CDR3 is given with its conserved first and last residue. Fields, in order: D gene, V gene, clone size, J gene, CDR3 protein, CDR3 DNA. The D gene is left open where the match is weak. Not all rows give a size; the values are once, few, many and, for expanded clones, a class.

D gene: .; V gene: TRBV10-1; clone size: many; J gene: TRBJ1-1; CDR3 protein: CASSESGGTEAFF; CDR3 DNA: TGCGCCAGCAGTGAGTCGGGGGGAACTGAAGCTTTCTTT
D gene: TRBD1; V gene: TRBV12-3/TRBV12-4; clone size: many; J gene: TRBJ1-5; CDR3 protein: CASSLDRGAGNQPQHF; CDR3 DNA: TGTGCCAGCAGTTTGGACAGGGGCGCCGGCAATCAGCCCCAGCATTTT
D gene: .; V gene: TRBV7-9; clone size: few; J gene: TRBJ1-6; CDR3 protein: CASSSWTDLGSPLHF; CDR3 DNA: TGTGCCAGCAGCTCATGGACAGATTTAGGTTCACCCCTCCACTTT
D gene: .; V gene: TRBV27; clone size: many; J gene: TRBJ2-1; CDR3 protein: CASSFTRGSYNEQFF; CDR3 DNA: TGTGCCAGCAGTTTCACCCGTGGCTCCTACAATGAGCAGTTCTTC
D gene: .; V gene: TRBV7-9; clone size: .; J gene: TRBJ1-6; CDR3 protein: CASSPPAVVSSPLHF; CDR3 DNA: TGTGCCAGCAGCCCACCCGCAGTAGTGAGTTCACCCCTCCACTTT
D gene: TRBD2; V gene: TRBV5-1; clone size: .; J gene: TRBJ2-2; CDR3 protein: CASSLLGLAGGPFRDTGELFF; CDR3 DNA: TGCGCCAGCAGCTTGCTGGGACTAGCGGGAGGGCCCTTTCGTGACACCGGGGAGCTGTTTTTT
D gene: TRBD2; V gene: TRBV12-3/TRBV12-4; clone size: many; J gene: TRBJ2-3; CDR3 protein: CATLGTLAGKHDTQYF; CDR3 DNA: TGTGCCACCCTCGGGACCCTAGCGGGGAAACACGATACGCAGTATTTT
D gene: .; V gene: TRBV13; clone size: .; J gene: TRBJ2-7; CDR3 protein: CASSLGDEQYF; CDR3 DNA: TGTGCCAGCAGCTTAGGAGACGAGCAGTACTTC
D gene: .; V gene: TRBV11-2; clone size: few; J gene: TRBJ2-1; CDR3 protein: CASSLDLNNEQFF; CDR3 DNA: TGTGCCAGCAGCTTAGATCTTAACAATGAGCAGTTCTTC
D gene: .; V gene: TRBV20-1; clone size: .; J gene: TRBJ1-1; CDR3 protein: CSARGGMNTEAFF; CDR3 DNA: TGCAGTGCCCGCGGGGGGATGAACACTGAAGCTTTCTTT
D gene: TRBD1; V gene: TRBV29-1; clone size: .; J gene: TRBJ1-2; CDR3 protein: CSVDRLRTGGGYTYGYTF; CDR3 DNA: TGCAGCGTTGATCGTCTCCGGACAGGGGGAGGATATACCTATGGCTACACCTTC
D gene: .; V gene: TRBV29-1; clone size: .; J gene: TRBJ1-1; CDR3 protein: CSFQPGPEAFF; CDR3 DNA: TGCAGCTTCCAACCGGGCCCCGAAGCTTTCTTT
D gene: .; V gene: TRBV6-2/TRBV6-3; clone size: .; J gene: TRBJ1-2; CDR3 protein: CASSYSPTPSNYGYTF; CDR3 DNA: TGTGCCAGCAGTTACTCGCCAACCCCGTCTAACTATGGCTACACCTTC
D gene: .; V gene: TRBV27; clone size: .; J gene: TRBJ2-5; CDR3 protein: CASSLQGGQETQYF; CDR3 DNA: TGTGCCAGCAGTTTACAGGGAGGTCAAGAGACCCAGTACTTC
D gene: .; V gene: TRBV5-4; clone size: .; J gene: TRBJ2-6; CDR3 protein: CASVAGANVLTF; CDR3 DNA: TGTGCCAGCGTGGCTGGGGCCAACGTCCTGACTTTC
D gene: .; V gene: TRBV25-1; clone size: many; J gene: TRBJ1-2; CDR3 protein: CASSEYEAAGLAYTF; CDR3 DNA: TGTGCCAGCAGTGAATATGAGGCAGCGGGGTTGGCCTACACCTTC
D gene: TRBD2; V gene: TRBV12-3/TRBV12-4; clone size: .; J gene: TRBJ2-3; CDR3 protein: CASSPTPGEGQDTQYF; CDR3 DNA: TGTGCCAGCAGTCCCACCCCGGGGGAGGGCCAAGATACGCAGTATTTT
D gene: .; V gene: TRBV12-3/TRBV12-4; clone size: few; J gene: TRBJ2-7; CDR3 protein: CASSSIGGHEQYF; CDR3 DNA: TGTGCCAGCAGTTCTATCGGGGGCCACGAGCAGTACTTC
D gene: TRBD1; V gene: TRBV27; clone size: .; J gene: TRBJ2-1; CDR3 protein: CASIHSGTGAYNEQFF; CDR3 DNA: TGTGCCAGCATCCACTCCGGGACAGGGGCCTACAATGAGCAGTTCTTC
D gene: .; V gene: TRBV19; clone size: .; J gene: TRBJ2-5; CDR3 protein: CASSIFQDETQYF; CDR3 DNA: TGTGCCAGTAGTATTTTCCAGGACGAGACCCAGTACTTC
D gene: .; V gene: TRBV24-1; clone size: many; J gene: TRBJ2-1; CDR3 protein: CATSDFAGNEQFF; CDR3 DNA: TGTGCCACCAGTGATTTCGCGGGGAATGAGCAGTTCTTC
D gene: TRBD2; V gene: TRBV9; clone size: .; J gene: TRBJ2-1; CDR3 protein: CASSPPGVAGGDEQFF; CDR3 DNA: TGTGCCAGCAGCCCCCCCGGGGTAGCGGGAGGTGATGAGCAGTTCTTC
D gene: TRBD1; V gene: TRBV29-1; clone size: many; J gene: TRBJ2-2; CDR3 protein: CSVERGPIGELFF; CDR3 DNA: TGCAGCGTTGAGAGGGGGCCGATCGGGGAGCTGTTTTTT
D gene: .; V gene: TRBV24-1; clone size: many; J gene: TRBJ2-1; CDR3 protein: CATSEYSTEQFF; CDR3 DNA: TGTGCCACCAGTGAGTATTCCACTGAGCAGTTCTTC
D gene: .; V gene: TRBV12-3/TRBV12-4; clone size: once; J gene: TRBJ1-1; CDR3 protein: CASSLAPANTKAFF; CDR3 DNA: TGTGCCAGCAGTTTAGCGCCAGCGAACACTAAAGCTTTCTTT
D gene: .; V gene: TRBV12-3/TRBV12-4; clone size: many; J gene: TRBJ2-4; CDR3 protein: CASTGDIAKNIQYF; CDR3 DNA: TGTGCCAGCACCGGGGATATAGCCAAAAACATTCAGTACTTC
D gene: TRBD2; V gene: TRBV11-2; clone size: many; J gene: TRBJ2-5; CDR3 protein: CASSLDLIRTSGIQETQYF; CDR3 DNA: TGTGCCAGCAGCTTAGATCTAATAAGGACTAGCGGGATCCAAGAGACCCAGTACTTC
D gene: .; V gene: TRBV13; clone size: .; J gene: TRBJ2-1; CDR3 protein: CASSHSGANEQFF; CDR3 DNA: TGTGCCAGCAGCCATTCGGGGGCTAATGAGCAGTTCTTC
D gene: TRBD1; V gene: TRBV20-1; clone size: many; J gene: TRBJ1-2; CDR3 protein: CSALPYSGGYGYTF; CDR3 DNA: TGCAGTGCCCTCCCTTATTCAGGGGGCTATGGCTACACCTTC
D gene: .; V gene: TRBV12-3/TRBV12-4; clone size: many; J gene: TRBJ2-1; CDR3 protein: CASSLGGRNEQFF; CDR3 DNA: TGTGCCAGCAGTTTAGGGGGGCGAAATGAGCAGTTCTTC
D gene: .; V gene: TRBV11-2; clone size: .; J gene: TRBJ2-7; CDR3 protein: CASSAGQPYEQYF; CDR3 DNA: TGTGCCAGCAGCGCGGGACAGCCCTACGAGCAGTACTTC
D gene: .; V gene: TRBV12-5; clone size: many; J gene: TRBJ1-1; CDR3 protein: CASGTSGLGTEAFF; CDR3 DNA: TGTGCTAGTGGTACGTCAGGGTTGGGGACTGAAGCTTTCTTT
D gene: .; V gene: TRBV12-3/TRBV12-4; clone size: few; J gene: TRBJ1-3; CDR3 protein: CASSLALAAEDGNTIYF; CDR3 DNA: TGTGCCAGCAGCCTAGCCTTAGCCGCAGAAGATGGAAACACCATATATTTT
D gene: TRBD2; V gene: TRBV10-2; clone size: many; J gene: TRBJ2-1; CDR3 protein: CAGGLAWANEQFF; CDR3 DNA: TGCGCCGGAGGACTAGCGTGGGCCAATGAGCAGTTCTTC
D gene: .; V gene: TRBV20-1; clone size: many; J gene: TRBJ1-1; CDR3 protein: CSARWTVPEAFF; CDR3 DNA: TGCAGTGCTAGATGGACGGTCCCTGAAGCTTTCTTT
D gene: TRBD1; V gene: TRBV7-9; clone size: .; J gene: TRBJ2-7; CDR3 protein: CASTRDRAYEQYF; CDR3 DNA: TGTGCCAGCACCCGGGACAGGGCCTACGAGCAGTACTTC
D gene: .; V gene: TRBV27; clone size: many; J gene: TRBJ2-2; CDR3 protein: CASSYRNTGELFF; CDR3 DNA: TGTGCCAGCAGTTATCGGAACACCGGGGAGCTGTTTTTT
D gene: TRBD2; V gene: TRBV20-1; clone size: .; J gene: TRBJ2-7; CDR3 protein: CSAPGLAGRDSSYEQYF; CDR3 DNA: TGCAGTGCCCCCGGACTAGCGGGAAGAGACTCCTCCTACGAGCAGTACTTC
D gene: TRBD2; V gene: TRBV9; clone size: .; J gene: TRBJ2-3; CDR3 protein: CASSLGLAGSTDTQYF; CDR3 DNA: TGTGCCAGCAGCCTAGGACTAGCGGGTAGCACAGATACGCAGTATTTT
D gene: .; V gene: TRBV4-2; clone size: few; J gene: TRBJ2-7; CDR3 protein: CASSHGQIYEQYF; CDR3 DNA: TGTGCCAGCAGCCATGGACAGATTTACGAGCAGTACTTC
D gene: .; V gene: TRBV27; clone size: few; J gene: TRBJ2-7; CDR3 protein: CASSSNSYEQYF; CDR3 DNA: TGTGCCAGCAGTTCGAATTCATACGAGCAGTACTTC
D gene: TRBD1; V gene: TRBV29-1; clone size: .; J gene: TRBJ1-5; CDR3 protein: CSVLGIQGADQPQHF; CDR3 DNA: TGCAGCGTTCTTGGCATACAGGGGGCGGATCAGCCCCAGCATTTT
D gene: .; V gene: TRBV29-1; clone size: few; J gene: TRBJ2-1; CDR3 protein: CSVVDINEQFF; CDR3 DNA: TGCAGCGTTGTTGATATCAATGAGCAGTTCTTC